Given below is one T cell receptor beta chain in context. Its antigen is not known. The repertoire was sequenced with immunoSEQ multiplex PCR; TCRdb's copy has only in-frame clones and lacks some. In the table there are about 91,000 clones, over 85% of which are singletons. The sample comes from a study of siplizumab effects on memory and regulatory T cells. Study conclusions and caveats: Naive T cells looked more diverse than memory cells, and they looked like major contributors to the alloresponse. The study found that mappable alloreactive CD4+ clones averaged nearly 70% Treg-derived with siplizumab and around 30% in controls.

The ends were cut back, 1 base at V and 3 bases at J, with 9 bases in the middle. CDR1 is MGHRA, CDR2 YSYEKL, per germline. This CDR3 comprises 14 residues. The genes are TRBV4-1 and TRBJ1-2, with D hard to call. Sequencing was performed on CD8+ T cells sorted from blood. This TCR was recovered from a human donor in good health. The CDR3 here is CASSQAPDHYGYTF. The CDR3 coding sequence is TGCGCCAGCAGCCAAGCCCCAGACCACTATGGCTACACCTTC.